These 9 T cell receptor beta chains were all obtained from the same sample, sequenced in a study of T cells after yellow fever vaccination. MiXCR was run by TCRdb on the 5' RACE reads, yielding one entry per CDR3 protein. The sample has approximately 550,000 distinct CDR3 sequences; about a fifth are singletons. The specimen comprised PBMCs, sampled 15 days after the yellow fever booster vaccination. These TCRs come from a man in his thirties or forties who received the YFV17D yellow fever vaccine.

This clonotype came up a few times. The chain is built from TRBV28 and TRBJ2-7; 7 bases are shared with TRBD1. The trim removed 5 bases at V and 1 base at J, leaving 8 bases unmatched. CDR3 size: 15 residues. Germline assignment: CDR1 MDHEN and CDR2 SYDVKM. For the CDR3, the DNA is TGTGCCAGCAGTCCCCCGGGACAGAAGTCCTACGAGCAGTACTTC. Protein: CASSPPGQKSYEQYF.

In this sample, this clonotype turned up a few times. V is TRBV6-2 or TRBV6-3 and J is TRBJ2-1, with D unresolved. There are 13 residues in the CDR3. Germline V gene sequence: CDR1 MNHEY, CDR2 SVGEGT. V was trimmed by 2 bases and J by 7 bases, leaving 9 bases between them. Written as DNA, the CDR3 is TGTGCCAGCAGTTACGGGCCCTCAAATGAGCAGTTCTTC. It codes for CASSYGPSNEQFF.

This chain links TRBV5-1 with TRBJ2-6; possibly TRBD1 for D (7 bases). Germline values: CDR1 SGHRS, CDR2 YFSETQ. This CDR3 has 21 residues. The V end was cut by 3 bases, the J end by 0 bases, with 25 bases between. The CDR3 loop reads CASSYLEAGGFSRSGANVLTF. In DNA, the CDR3 is TGCGCCAGCAGCTACCTCGAGGCAGGGGGGTTCTCTCGCTCTGGGGCCAACGTCCTGACTTTC. Full variable domain (missing parts from reference TRBV5-1 and TRBJ2-6): KAGVTQTPRYLIKTRGQQVTLSCSPISGHRSVSWYQQTPGQGLQFLFEYFSETQRNKGNFPGRFSGRQFSNSRSEMNVSTLELGDSALYLCASSYLEAGGFSRSGANVLTFGAGSRLTVL.

This rearrangement joins TRBV5-1 to TRBJ2-7, with 10 positions matching TRBD1. Germline CDR1 is SGHRS and CDR2 is YFSETQ. The CDR3 sequence is 15 residues long. The trim removed 5 bases at V and 4 bases at J, leaving 9 bases unmatched. CDR3: CASSSGQGNRYEQYF. In DNA form, the CDR3 reads TGCGCCAGCAGTTCGGGACAGGGGAATCGATACGAGCAGTACTTC. Looking up the rest from reference TRBV5-1 and TRBJ2-7 gives the full variable domain: KAGVTQTPRYLIKTRGQQVTLSCSPISGHRSVSWYQQTPGQGLQFLFEYFSETQRNKGNFPGRFSGRQFSNSRSEMNVSTLELGDSALYLCASSSGQGNRYEQYFGPGTRLTVT.

This clonotype was detected only a few times. V gene TRBV7-8 combines with J gene TRBJ1-1; D gene uncertain. The CDR3 is 14 amino acids. V was shortened by 5 bases and J by 1 base, with 11 bases between the two germline ends. The germline V gene has CDR1 SGHVS and CDR2 FQNEAQ. The CDR3 DNA follows: TGTGCCAGCAGCGCGCACAGAGAGAACACTGAAGCTTTCTTT. Encoded protein: CASSAHRENTEAFF.

This clonotype was seen repeatedly, ten times or more. This chain uses TRBV7-9 with TRBJ1-4; no clear D gene. Germline CDR1 is SEHNR and CDR2 is FQNEAQ (reference sequence). The CDR3 spans 12 residues. Trimming took 5 bases from V and 7 from J, leaving 8 bases between them. CDR3 DNA: TGTGCCAGCAGCCTGAACGTTGAAAAACTGTTTTTT. It encodes CASSLNVEKLFF.

This clonotype has only a few counts. The rearrangement joins TRBV14 to TRBJ2-2; D ambiguous. Germline-derived CDR1 and CDR2 are SGHDN and FVKESK. Between the trimmed V and J ends, which lost 0 bases and 6 bases, there was a span of 5 bases. This CDR3 has 13 amino acids. CDR3 amino acids: CASSQDIAGELFF. DNA for the CDR3: TGTGCCAGCAGCCAAGATATCGCCGGGGAGCTGTTTTTT.

The chain recombines TRBV5-6 with TRBJ1-4; 9 nucleotides match TRBD1. Germline V gene lookup returns CDR1 SGHDT and CDR2 YYEEEE. The V segment lost 3 bases and the J segment 0 bases; nucleotides outside the gene matches: 3. The CDR3 is made up of 16 amino acids. CDR3 nucleotides: TGTGCCAGCAGCTCCGGGACAGGGACAACTAATGAAAAACTGTTTTTT. Translation gives CASSSGTGTTNEKLFF.

The gene calls are TRBV20-1 and TRBJ1-1; D remains unclear. The CDR3 is 14 amino acids. CDR1 and CDR2 from the germline V gene are DFQATT and SNEGSKA (reference sequence). Trimming shortened V by 5 bases and J by 2 bases, and 15 bases separated the two germline ends. The CDR3 loop is CSAQLSSGNTEAFF. CDR3 in DNA: TGCAGTGCTCAACTTTCTTCGGGCAACACTGAAGCTTTCTTT.